This T cell receptor (beta chain) was identified in a study of T cells in Graves' hyperthyroidism and ophthalmopathy (dated by TCRdb to the late 2010s). For context, the study as a whole: Peripheral blood was collected at initial diagnosis, before any treatment. According to the paper, TCR Vbeta CDR3 sequencing was carried out on some 140 peripheral blood samples, which came from 40 to 45 ophthalmopathy, about 75 hyperthyroidism and approximately 17 progressor patients. The 95 to 100 discovery patients were randomly split 7:3 into training and test sets. Following sampling, methimazole starting at 30 mg daily was given to hyperthyroidism patients, and high-dose intravenous methylprednisolone was given to ophthalmopathy patients. To identify distinguishing TCR V-J signatures, a discovery cohort of around 100 patients was used, comprising 40 to 45 with Graves' ophthalmopathy and 57 with stable Graves' hyperthyroidism. In addition, the study compared T-cell repertoires in thyroid tissue and in blood from six Graves' hyperthyroidism patients. Prospective prediction of ophthalmopathy was tested in an independent validation cohort consisting of 18 hyperthyroidism patients and around 16 patients who later progressed to ophthalmopathy. Beyond this particular receptor, the publication reports: Sample size was not statistically predetermined, and investigators were not blinded to group allocation. In validation, progression to ophthalmopathy was predicted by the model with approximately 67% sensitivity and 72.22% specificity, a median of roughly six months before onset. Blood samples also contained most of the expanded thyroid clonotypes (frequency above 0.001), which suggests that blood repertoires may reflect thyroid immune responses. In cross-validation, a model built on a 13 V-J signature told ophthalmopathy apart from stable hyperthyroidism with over 85% sensitivity and around 84% specificity, and in testing the same model reached 80%/75%.

This clonotype was detected only a few times. Its antigen is unknown. No much larger clone is present one base from it, and per-base qualities are unavailable. The TCR beta CDR3 regions were amplified from the RNA transcripts. A first-round RT-PCR of the TCR CDR3 used the HTBI primer set with the Qiagen OneStep RT-PCR kit. Libraries were constructed in a second round of multiplex PCR, after which size selection and purification were performed. The libraries were sequenced on an Illumina HiSeq2000 using paired-end 100 bp reads. Concerning the study's data processing: SOAPnuke was used to process the raw data, removing reads that contained adapters or uncalled bases, had a mean Phred below 15, or lacked an exact match to the constant primer or identifier. COPE v1.2.5 was used to merge the high-quality paired reads, and each unique nucleotide sequence was defined as a clonotype. MiTCR v1.1 was used to align clonotypes to the IMGT TRBV, TRBD and TRBJ reference segments. Analysis was restricted to V-J combinations with a frequency above 0.0001, which covered about 99% of repertoires. The TCS score was defined as the ratio of F50 (clonal expansion) to E x V (chaos), calculated using BLOSUM62-based TCRdist between CDR3 peptides within each V-J. Welch's t-statistics and random forest reduced 450 to 600 V-J features to 13, which were used in a naive Bayes classifier (R e1071). TCRdb cleaned the public reads at Q25 with fastp, built clones with MiXCR and kept in-frame beta chains. Rows matching on CDR3 protein sequence are summarized as one entry with the most common DNA and genes. Here the V and J calls rest on TCRdb's processing, not on the authors' analysis. This sample gives a few hundred thousand distinct CDR3 sequences in total; 11% to 15% of them show up just once. The ten biggest clones cover roughly 13% of the sample.

Based on the germline V gene, the CDR1 and CDR2 sequences are SNHLY and FYNNEI. The CDR3 spans 14 residues, from the cysteine through the phenylalanine. Of the read, only the CDR3 DNA is kept; its 42 bases are in frame from base 1. V has 7 bases trimmed and J has 2 bases trimmed; junction bases matching no gene number 5. Graves' hyperthyroidism was defined as stable when no progression to ophthalmopathy occurred over 18 months of follow-up. Hyperthyroidism patients were newly diagnosed, with disease duration under 2 months, and aged 18 to 65 years. The study excluded patients with uncontrolled infections, other autoimmune diseases, pregnancy or lactation. Diagnoses were established on the basis of clinical symptoms, serum thyroxine and TRAb, thyroid ultrasound, and orbital computed tomography. PBMCs were isolated from about 9.2 ml of fresh peripheral blood by Ficoll-Paque density gradient centrifugation. Total RNA was extracted using Trizol reagent, and RNA quality was assessed on an Agilent 2100 Bioanalyzer.

This receptor was identified in a woman aged 35 to 49 with Graves' hyperthyroidism. The chain is encoded by TRBV2 joined to TRBJ2-1, and 7 junctional nucleotides match TRBD1. Sequencing input: blood. In nucleotide form, the sequence is TGTGCCAGCATCAACAGGGGTACCTACAATGAGCAGTTCTTC. Its amino acids are CASINRGTYNEQFF.